Below, one T cell receptor (beta chain) is given with its context. The antigen is unknown. UMIs containing a 6-nucleotide sample barcode were added via template switching. TCRdb re-called the 5' RACE reads and catalogs CDR3 proteins one per entry, DNA excluded. This listing includes 140,000 to 150,000 distinct CDR3 sequences. Germline assignment: CDR1 SGHRS and CDR2 YFSETQ. The length of the CDR3 is 13 residues. The entry originates in a study of monozygotic twins with inflammatory bowel disease. General study results and limits: Clonotype sharing was lower in IBD patients than healthy twins, most markedly with disease activity. Immunosuppressive treatments differing between patients may have added repertoire variability.

This sequence originates from a human donor with ulcerative colitis or Crohn's disease, or a healthy co-twin of an affected twin (not recorded which). The rearrangement uses TRBV5-1 and TRBJ1-2. The source material was blood. CDR3: CASSWTDNYGYTF.